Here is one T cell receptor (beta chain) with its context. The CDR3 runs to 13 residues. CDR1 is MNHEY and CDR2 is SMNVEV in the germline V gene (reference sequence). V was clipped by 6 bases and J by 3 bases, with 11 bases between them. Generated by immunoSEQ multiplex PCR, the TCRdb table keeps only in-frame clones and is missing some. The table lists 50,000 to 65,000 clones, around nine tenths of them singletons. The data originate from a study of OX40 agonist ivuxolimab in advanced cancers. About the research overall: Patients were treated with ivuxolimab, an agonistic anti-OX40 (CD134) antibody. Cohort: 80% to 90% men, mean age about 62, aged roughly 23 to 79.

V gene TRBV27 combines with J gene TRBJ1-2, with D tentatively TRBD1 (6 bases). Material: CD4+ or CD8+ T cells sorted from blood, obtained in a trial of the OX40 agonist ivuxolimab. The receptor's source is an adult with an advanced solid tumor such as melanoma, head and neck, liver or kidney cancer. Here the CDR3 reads CASSRTADYGYTF. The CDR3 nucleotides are TGTGCCAGCAGCCGGACAGCGGACTATGGCTACACCTTC.